What follows is one T cell receptor beta chain and its context. This specimen belongs to a study of blood T cell repertoires in COVID-19. Study information: Sources were T cells, B-cell-depleted T cells, or PBMCs; the material itself was cDNA or gDNA.

Profiled with immunoSEQ multiplex PCR; TCRdb holds only in-frame clones, not every one. The data hold under 130,000 clones, with approximately 83% observed a single time. The CDR3 contains 14 residues. Unmatched junction bases numbered 2, after V lost 4 bases and J lost 4 bases. Germline CDR1 and CDR2: SGDLS and YYNGEE. The gene calls are TRBV9 and TRBJ2-3, with 11 positions matching TRBD2. The sample comprised peripheral blood. The TCR was taken from a man in his fifties with acute or convalescent COVID-19. The CDR3 sequence is CASSPSGGSDTQYF. CDR3 DNA sequence: TGTGCCAGCAGCCCTAGCGGGGGGTCAGATACGCAGTATTTT.